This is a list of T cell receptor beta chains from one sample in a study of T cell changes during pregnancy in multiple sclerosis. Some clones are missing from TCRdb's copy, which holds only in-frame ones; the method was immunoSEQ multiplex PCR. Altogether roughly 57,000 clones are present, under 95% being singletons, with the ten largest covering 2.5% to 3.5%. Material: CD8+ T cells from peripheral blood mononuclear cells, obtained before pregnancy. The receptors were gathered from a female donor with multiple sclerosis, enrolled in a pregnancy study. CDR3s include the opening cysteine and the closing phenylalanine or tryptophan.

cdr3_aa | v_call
CASSLTHSDTQYF | TRBV11-3
CASSQDPGALNTEAFF | TRBV4-3
CASGLNRNYGYTF | TRBV12-5
CAYGTVNTEAFF | TRBV15
CASSSLLWDRVGYTF | TRBV5-8
CASSLGNSDTQYF | TRBV13
CASSRQSGQGMNTEAFF | TRBV18
CASSVGAGGTYNEQFF | TRBV9
CASSLVGGSYEQYF | TRBV27
CASSDGAGGDTQYF | TRBV6-4
CATSSKQGLSGNTIYF | TRBV15
CASSRTGSGETQYF | TRBV11-3
CASSGQNNEQFF | TRBV7-9
CASSYLRETSTDTQYF | TRBV6-5
CASSSGTGMNSPLHF | TRBV13
CASSGQRGPEAFF | TRBV7-9
CASSSLNEKLFF | TRBV7-9
CASSDAAGFTDTQYF | TRBV6-4
CASSQVGGLYNEQFF | TRBV4-2
CASSPDMSYEQYF | TRBV5-4
CASSDRDNEQFF | TRBV18
CASSSGQANTEAFF | TRBV13
CASNQRMDRSSSTDTQYF | TRBV21-1
CASSQELGTGGDEQYF | TRBV5-4
CASSFGKDSSGNTIYF | TRBV5-4
CASSVGGGLAGVSSSYNEQFF | TRBV9
CSVQDRGNYGYTF | TRBV29-1
CAWSIEEGSYGYTF | TRBV30
CSGHAGAAGYTF | TRBV29-1
CASSEGGEQYF | TRBV10-2
CASSPDNYYEQYF | TRBV7-2
CASSRGPLTEAFF | TRBV7-2
CASSLDLTGELFF | TRBV11-1
CASTNWGTDGKETQYF | TRBV2
CASSPGDREVEQYF | TRBV9
CASSQPGQPNSPLHF | TRBV9
CASSLGRVYEQYF | TRBV11-2
CASSQGTGTNEQYF | TRBV4-2
CASSQGPGDTEAFF | TRBV4-1
CASSLMLAGRETQYF | TRBV27
CASSYPRVNTEAFF | TRBV5-6
CASSDSAGGFNEQFF | TRBV6-4
CASEGDRGFQPQHF | TRBV2
CASSSTGNLNEQYF | TRBV7-9
CASTPRPGQPGEQYF | TRBV6-1
CASRGQGNEQFF | TRBV9
CASSPSTFGGVDGYTF | TRBV4-3